Shown below are 23 T cell receptor beta chains from a single sample sequenced in a study of T-cell memory formation after mild COVID-19. TCRdb re-derived calls from the 5' RACE reads in MiXCR, one entry per CDR3 protein. The table records over 150,000 distinct CDR3 sequences, about 18% of them present only once. What was sequenced was PBMCs or a T cell subset sorted from them (not recorded which). These receptors were collected from a man younger than 35 who had mild COVID-19 (a few samples of this study predate the infection). Cell type and time point are not known.

This clonotype was observed a few times. The V gene is TRBV15, the J gene TRBJ2-5; tentative D call: TRBD1 (6 bases). CDR1 is LNHNV and CDR2 is YYDKDF in the germline V gene (reference sequence). The V and J ends lost 1 base and 5 bases respectively, with 8 bases between them. CDR3 length: 13 residues. The CDR3 reads CATSRAGAETQYF. The CDR3 DNA sequence: TGTGCCACCAGCAGAGCAGGGGCGGAGACCCAGTACTTC.

The chain joins TRBV7-2 to TRBJ2-3; 12 bases fit TRBD2. Per the germline V gene, CDR1 is SGHTA and CDR2 is FQGNSA. V trimming: 7 bases; J trimming: 9 bases; junction bases outside the gene matches: 11. The CDR3 has 15 residues. CDR3 bases: TGTGCCAGCACCACTTACCTAGCGGGGGGGTTAACGCAGTATTTT. Translated: CASTTYLAGGLTQYF.

This clonotype came up a few times. The V and J genes are TRBV20-1 and TRBJ2-3; no firm D call. The CDR3 contains 11 residues. Germline loops: CDR1 DFQATT, CDR2 SNEGSKA (reference sequence). Between the trimmed V and J ends, which lost 3 bases and 7 bases, there was a span of 8 bases. CDR3 in DNA: TGCAGTGCTAGGGTACAGCATACGCAGTATTTT. It codes for CSARVQHTQYF.

This clonotype was seen more than once but under ten times. The chain combines TRBV20-1 with TRBJ2-3; the match to TRBD2 covers 9 bases. The CDR3 has 15 amino acids. The ends lost 0 bases at V and 1 base at J; junction bases unmatched: 2. Germline V gives CDR1 DFQATT, CDR2 SNEGSKA (reference sequence). The CDR3 protein is CSAREIAGGTDTQYF. The CDR3 nucleotides read TGCAGTGCTAGAGAGATAGCGGGGGGCACAGATACGCAGTATTTT.

The chain uses TRBV29-1 and TRBJ2-3; tentatively, D is TRBD1 or TRBD2 (5 bases each). The germline gives CDR1 SQVTM, CDR2 ANQGSEA. Trimming took off 3 bases at V and 1 base at J, with 8 bases between the two ends. The CDR3 runs to 13 residues. The CDR3 spells CSVERGGTDTQYF. For the CDR3, the DNA is TGCAGCGTTGAGAGGGGCGGCACAGATACGCAGTATTTT.

This clonotype has a handful of counts. The junction differs from germline at one of its ends, possibly a read error. The gene calls are TRBV5-1 and TRBJ2-2, with TRBD1 matching 7 bases. The CDR3 has 15 residues. Germline assignment: CDR1 SGHRS and CDR2 YFSETQ. The CDR3 reads CASSLLTGNTGELFF. The DNA for the CDR3 is TGTGCCAGCAGTTTATTGACAGGGAATACCGGGGAGCTGTTTTTT.

Comment on this clonotype: Relative to the germline gene, one junction end is altered; a read error may explain this. CDR3 nucleotides: TGTGCCAGCACACGGACAGTTATCGGGGACAACGTCCTGACTTTC. Its translation is CASTRTVIGDNVLTF. The V gene is TRBV7-9, the J gene TRBJ2-6, with a weak D call TRBD1 (6 bases). This CDR3 contains 15 residues. Germline CDR1 and CDR2: SEHNR and FQNEAQ (reference sequence). Full variable domain (remainder filled in from reference TRBV7-9 and TRBJ2-6): DTGVSQNPRHKITKRGQNVTFRCDPISEHNRLYWYRQTLGQGPEFLTYFQNEAQLEKSRLLSDRFSAERPKGSFSTLEIQRTEQGDSAMYLCASTRTVIGDNVLTFGAGSRLTVL.

This clonotype was recorded many times. This sequence joins TRBV7-2 and TRBJ2-1; 13 bases match TRBD2. V lost 5 bases and J lost 4; bases outside the gene matches: 8. CDR1 is SGHTA, CDR2 FQGNSA, per germline. The CDR3 covers 17 residues. CDR3 sequence: CASSLNPTSGGYNEQFF. In nucleotides, the CDR3 is TGTGCCAGCAGCCTGAATCCGACTAGCGGGGGGTACAATGAGCAGTTCTTC.

V usage is TRBV12-3 or TRBV12-4 and J usage is TRBJ1-5; D perhaps matches TRBD1 (6 bases). The CDR3 has 15 residues. V was clipped by 3 bases and J by 2 bases, with 11 bases between them. CDR3 DNA sequence: TGTGCCAGCAGTTTTGGTCGACAGGGCAATCAGCCCCAGCATTTT. Translated, it gives CASSFGRQGNQPQHF.

J is TRBJ2-7 and V is TRBV10-3, with 9 nucleotides matching TRBD2. Per germline, CDR1 ENHRY and CDR2 SYGVKD. Trimming cost V 2 bases and J 2 bases; bases outside gene matches: 1. The CDR3 spans 14 residues. The CDR3 coding sequence is TGTGCCATCAGTGAGGGACTAGCGCCCTACGAGCAGTACGTC. Translated: CAISEGLAPYEQYV.

The table lists this clonotype with a few counts. The genes are TRBV5-1 and TRBJ1-1; a weak D match, TRBD1 (6 bases). From germline, CDR1 is SGHRS and CDR2 YFSETQ. This CDR3 contains 13 residues. V was cut by 5 bases and J by 7 bases, with 15 bases left in between. DNA of the CDR3: TGCGCCAGCAGAGGCCCCAGGGGCGGTGAAGCTTTCTTT. Translating gives CASRGPRGGEAFF.

This clonotype was seen only a few times. This sequence joins TRBV7-8 and TRBJ2-7, with 7 bases identical to TRBD1. Germline values: CDR1 SGHVS, CDR2 FQNEAQ. The CDR3 is made up of 13 amino acids. Trimming removed 3 bases from V and 6 bases from J; junction bases left unmatched: 5. The CDR3 region is CASSFSQGVEQYV. In DNA form, the CDR3 reads TGTGCCAGCAGCTTCAGCCAGGGGGTCGAGCAGTACGTC.

The chain is built from TRBV20-1 and TRBJ1-3, with unresolved D. The CDR3 sequence is 13 residues long. CDR1 and CDR2 (germline): DFQATT, SNEGSKA (reference sequence). The V end lost 1 base, the J end lost 3 bases, and 7 bases lay between the germline ends. The DNA for the CDR3 is TGCAGTGCTAGAGGGGGAAGTGGAAACACCATATATTTT. Translating gives CSARGGSGNTIYF.

This clonotype was picked up a small number of times. The chain recombines TRBV12-3 or TRBV12-4 with TRBJ1-1; no clear D. The germline V and J ends were trimmed by 2 bases and 5 bases, with 12 bases remaining between them. This CDR3 region has 14 residues. The CDR3 DNA is TGTGCCAGCAGTTTAAGGGCGGCGAATACTGAAGCTTTCTTT. Translated: CASSLRAANTEAFF.

The gene calls are TRBV7-2 and TRBJ1-5; D might be TRBD1 (5 bases). The ends were cut back, 1 base at V and 11 bases at J, with 15 bases in the middle. Germline V gene lookup returns CDR1 SGHTA and CDR2 FQGNSA. This CDR3 is 14 amino acids long. The CDR3 nucleotides read TGTGCCAGCAGCTTAGGGCAGGGACCTTGGGCCCAGCATTTT. This codes for CASSLGQGPWAQHF. Variable domain in full (rest from reference TRBV7-2 and TRBJ1-5): GAGVSQSPSNKVTEKGKDVELRCDPISGHTALYWYRQSLGQGLEFLIYFQGNSAPDKSGLPSDRFSAERTGGSVSTLTIQRTQQEDSAVYLCASSLGQGPWAQHFGDGTRLSIL.

CDR3 bases: TGCGCCAGCAGCCCCCCCATTTTGATGGATACGCAGTATTTT. Protein product: CASSPPILMDTQYF. The V and J genes are TRBV5-1 and TRBJ2-3; D not certain. Germline V gene sequence: CDR1 SGHRS, CDR2 YFSETQ. CDR3 length equals 14 residues. Trimming stripped 4 bases from V and 6 bases from J, with 15 bases between. Full variable domain (missing parts from reference TRBV5-1 and TRBJ2-3): KAGVTQTPRYLIKTRGQQVTLSCSPISGHRSVSWYQQTPGQGLQFLFEYFSETQRNKGNFPGRFSGRQFSNSRSEMNVSTLELGDSALYLCASSPPILMDTQYFGPGTRLTVL.

This clonotype has just a few counts. The rearrangement joins TRBV12-3 or TRBV12-4 to TRBJ1-2; D gene uncertain. V lost 9 bases to trimming and J lost 0 bases, with 14 bases between them. This CDR3 is 14 amino acids long. CDR3 DNA sequence: TGTGCCAGTTTTAAAGGGCCAGCTAACTATGGCTACACCTTC. Translating it yields CASFKGPANYGYTF.

V gene TRBV30 combines with J gene TRBJ2-7; the D gene is possibly TRBD2 (7 bases). CDR1 and CDR2 from the germline V gene are GTSNPN and SVGIG (reference sequence). The CDR3 totals 14 residues. V lost 2 bases and J 1 base, leaving 12 bases between the germline ends. The CDR3 DNA reads as TGTGCCTGGAGTCTCGCGGGGGCTTCCTACGAGCAGTACTTC. Its protein is CAWSLAGASYEQYF.

The rearrangement joins TRBV7-9 to TRBJ1-6; perhaps TRBD1 as D (6 bases). CDR3 length equals 16 residues. V was trimmed by 1 base and J by 9 bases, leaving 16 bases between them. Germline assignment: CDR1 SEHNR and CDR2 FQNEAQ (reference sequence). CDR3 region: CASSLEAMGQISPLHF. The CDR3 coding sequence is TGTGCCAGCAGCTTAGAGGCCATGGGACAAATTTCACCCCTCCACTTT.

The V and J genes are TRBV28 and TRBJ2-3; 9 bases are a match to TRBD1. Germline trimming cut 10 bases from V and 5 bases from J; bases unmatched to any gene: 13. Germline V CDR1 and CDR2: MDHEN, SYDVKM. This CDR3 has 15 residues. CDR3 protein: CATAAATGGRDTQYF. CDR3 DNA sequence: TGTGCCACCGCGGCCGCGACAGGGGGTCGAGATACGCAGTATTTT.

This rearrangement joins TRBV7-2 to TRBJ1-2, with a tentative D call TRBD1 (6 bases). From germline, CDR1 is SGHTA and CDR2 FQGNSA. The CDR3 consists of 15 residues. V lost 1 base and J 5 bases, leaving 14 bases between the germline ends. CDR3 nucleotide sequence: TGTGCCAGCAGCTTAGTAGCGGGGGGCGCATATGGCTACACCTTC. Translating it yields CASSLVAGGAYGYTF.

The sample holds a few counts of this clonotype. The CDR3 reads CASSPGGGQGRNGYTF. In nucleotides, the CDR3 is TGTGCCAGCTCACCCGGGGGCGGACAGGGAAGAAATGGCTACACCTTC. J is TRBJ1-2 and V is TRBV18; TRBD1 aligns across 8 bases. Per the germline V gene, CDR1 is KGHSH and CDR2 is LQKENI. Germline trimming cut 3 bases from V and 6 bases from J; bases unmatched to any gene: 12. The CDR3 is 16 residues long.

This chain uses TRBV7-2 with TRBJ1-3, with TRBD1 as a possible D gene (6 bases). This CDR3 comprises 17 residues. The ends were cut back, 2 bases at V and 2 bases at J, with 16 bases in the middle. Germline V lookup: CDR1 SGHTA, CDR2 FQGNSA. CDR3 coding DNA: TGTGCCAGCAGCTTAACCTCAGACAGGTGGCCTGGAAACACCATATATTTT. Protein sequence: CASSLTSDRWPGNTIYF.